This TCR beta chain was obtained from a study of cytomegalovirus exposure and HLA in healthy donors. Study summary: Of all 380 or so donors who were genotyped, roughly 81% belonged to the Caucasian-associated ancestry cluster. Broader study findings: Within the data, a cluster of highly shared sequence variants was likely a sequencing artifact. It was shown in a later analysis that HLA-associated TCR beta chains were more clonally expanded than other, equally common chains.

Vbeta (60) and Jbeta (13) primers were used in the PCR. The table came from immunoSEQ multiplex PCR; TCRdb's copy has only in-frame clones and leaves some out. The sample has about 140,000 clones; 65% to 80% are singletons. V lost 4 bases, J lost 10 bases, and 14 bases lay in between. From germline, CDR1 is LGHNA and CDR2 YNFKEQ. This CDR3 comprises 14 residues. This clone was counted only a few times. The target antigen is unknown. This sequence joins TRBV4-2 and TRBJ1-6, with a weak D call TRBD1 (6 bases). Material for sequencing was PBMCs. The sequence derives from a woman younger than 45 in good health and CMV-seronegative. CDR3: CASSPGGGESPLHF. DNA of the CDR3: TGTGCCAGCAGCCCGGGGGGGGGCGAGTCACCCCTCCACTTT.